The clone carrying this TCR beta chain has just a few counts. V gave up 3 bases and J gave up 2 bases; unmatched junction bases: 9. In germline, CDR1 is KGHDR, CDR2 SFDVKD. The CDR3 is 16 amino acids. The sample belongs to a study of control samples from healthy donors and cancer patients. The method was immunoSEQ multiplex PCR; TCRdb's version includes in-frame clones alone and lacks a portion of them. The sample holds 90,000 or so clones, approximately 84% seen once. This TCR came from a man between 65 and 85 years old with lung cancer. The sample was PBMCs. The V and J genes are TRBV24-1 and TRBJ2-7; 7 bases line up with TRBD1. The CDR3 coding sequence is TGTGCCACCAGTGATCCTAAGGGGACAGCGACCTACGAGCAGTACTTC. This codes for CATSDPKGTATYEQYF.